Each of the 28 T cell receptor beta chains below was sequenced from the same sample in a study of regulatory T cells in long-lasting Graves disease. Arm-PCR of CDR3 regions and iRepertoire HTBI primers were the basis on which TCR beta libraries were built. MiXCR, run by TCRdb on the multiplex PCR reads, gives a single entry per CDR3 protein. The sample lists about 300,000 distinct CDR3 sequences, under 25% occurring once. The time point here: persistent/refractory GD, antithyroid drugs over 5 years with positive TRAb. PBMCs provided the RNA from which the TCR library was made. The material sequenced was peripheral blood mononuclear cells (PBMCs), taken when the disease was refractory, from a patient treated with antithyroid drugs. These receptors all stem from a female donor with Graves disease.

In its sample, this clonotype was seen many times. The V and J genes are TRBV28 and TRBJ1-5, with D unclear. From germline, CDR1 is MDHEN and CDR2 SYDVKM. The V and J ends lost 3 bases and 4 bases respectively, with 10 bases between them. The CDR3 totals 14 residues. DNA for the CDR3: TGTGCCAGCAGTTTTACCCAGCAGAATCAGCCCCAGCATTTT. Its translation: CASSFTQQNQPQHF.

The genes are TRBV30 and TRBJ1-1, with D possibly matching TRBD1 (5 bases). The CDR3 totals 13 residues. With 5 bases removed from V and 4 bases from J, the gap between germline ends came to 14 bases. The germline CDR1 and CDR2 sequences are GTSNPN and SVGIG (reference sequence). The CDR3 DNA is TGTGCCTGGGGGGACGGGCGGGGCACTGAAGCTTTCTTT. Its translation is CAWGDGRGTEAFF. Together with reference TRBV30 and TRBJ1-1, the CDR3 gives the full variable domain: SQTIHQWPATLVQPVGSPLSLECTVEGTSNPNLYWYRQAAGRGLQLLFYSVGIGQISSEVPQNLSASRPQDRQFILSSKKLLLSDSGFYLCAWGDGRGTEAFFGQGTRLTVV.

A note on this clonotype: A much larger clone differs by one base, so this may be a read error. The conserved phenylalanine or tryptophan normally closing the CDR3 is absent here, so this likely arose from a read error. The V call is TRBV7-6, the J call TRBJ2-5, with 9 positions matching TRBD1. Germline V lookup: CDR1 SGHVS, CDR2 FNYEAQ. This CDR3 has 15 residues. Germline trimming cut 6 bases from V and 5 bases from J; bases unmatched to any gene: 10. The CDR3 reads CASRWTGERGETQYL. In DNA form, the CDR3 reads TGTGCCAGCAGGTGGACAGGGGAACGCGGGGAGACCCAGTACCTC.

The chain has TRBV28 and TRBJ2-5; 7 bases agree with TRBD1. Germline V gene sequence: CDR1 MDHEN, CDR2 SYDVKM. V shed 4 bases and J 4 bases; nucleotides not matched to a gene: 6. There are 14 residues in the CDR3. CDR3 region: CASSSPGQTETQYF. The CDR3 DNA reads TGTGCCAGCAGTTCACCGGGACAGACAGAGACCCAGTACTTC. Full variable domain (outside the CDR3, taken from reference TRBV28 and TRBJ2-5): DVKVTQSSRYLVKRTGEKVFLECVQDMDHENMFWYRQDPGLGLRLIYFSYDVKMKEKGDIPEGYSVSREKKERFSLILESASTNQTSMYLCASSSPGQTETQYFGPGTRLLVL.

CDR3 sequence: CASSRLPRAPYEQYF. As DNA, the CDR3 is TGTGCCAGCAGTAGGTTACCGAGGGCCCCCTACGAGCAGTACTTC. The genes are TRBV2 and TRBJ2-7; a possible D gene is TRBD2 (5 bases). The CDR3 totals 15 residues. Germline-derived CDR1 and CDR2 are SNHLY and FYNNEI. Trimming cost V 5 bases and J 2 bases, with 16 bases left between them.

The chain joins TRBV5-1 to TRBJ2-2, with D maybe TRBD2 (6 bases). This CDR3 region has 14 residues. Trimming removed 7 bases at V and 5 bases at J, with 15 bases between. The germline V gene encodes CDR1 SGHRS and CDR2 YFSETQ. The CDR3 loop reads CASGGLGETGELFF. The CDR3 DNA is TGCGCCAGCGGGGGACTGGGAGAGACCGGGGAGCTGTTTTTT.

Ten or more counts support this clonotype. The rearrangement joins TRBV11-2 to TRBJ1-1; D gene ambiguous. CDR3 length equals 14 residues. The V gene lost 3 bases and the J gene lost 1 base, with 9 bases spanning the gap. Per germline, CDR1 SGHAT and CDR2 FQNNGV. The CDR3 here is CASSFASGNTEAFF. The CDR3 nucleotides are TGTGCCAGCAGCTTTGCCTCAGGGAACACTGAAGCTTTCTTT.

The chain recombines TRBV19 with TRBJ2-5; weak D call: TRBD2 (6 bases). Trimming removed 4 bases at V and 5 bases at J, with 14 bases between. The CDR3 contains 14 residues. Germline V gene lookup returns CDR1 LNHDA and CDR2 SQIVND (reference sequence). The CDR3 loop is CASSRGVMGETQYF. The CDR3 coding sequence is TGTGCCAGTAGTAGGGGGGTCATGGGGGAGACCCAGTACTTC.

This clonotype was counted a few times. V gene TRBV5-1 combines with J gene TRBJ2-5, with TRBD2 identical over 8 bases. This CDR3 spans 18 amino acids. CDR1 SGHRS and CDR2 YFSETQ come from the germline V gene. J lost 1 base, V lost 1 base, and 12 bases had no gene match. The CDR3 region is CASSLRRGASQGQETQYF. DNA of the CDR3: TGCGCCAGCAGCTTGAGGCGGGGGGCTTCCCAGGGCCAAGAGACCCAGTACTTC. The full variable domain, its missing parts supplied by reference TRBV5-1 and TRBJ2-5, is KAGVTQTPRYLIKTRGQQVTLSCSPISGHRSVSWYQQTPGQGLQFLFEYFSETQRNKGNFPGRFSGRQFSNSRSEMNVSTLELGDSALYLCASSLRRGASQGQETQYFGPGTRLLVL.

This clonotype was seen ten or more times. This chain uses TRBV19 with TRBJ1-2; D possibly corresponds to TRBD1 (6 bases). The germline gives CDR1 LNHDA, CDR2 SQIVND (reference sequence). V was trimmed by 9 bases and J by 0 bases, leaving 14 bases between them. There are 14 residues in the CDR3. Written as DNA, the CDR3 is TGTGCCAGCGCTTACCAGGGGACTAACTATGGCTACACCTTC. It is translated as CASAYQGTNYGYTF.

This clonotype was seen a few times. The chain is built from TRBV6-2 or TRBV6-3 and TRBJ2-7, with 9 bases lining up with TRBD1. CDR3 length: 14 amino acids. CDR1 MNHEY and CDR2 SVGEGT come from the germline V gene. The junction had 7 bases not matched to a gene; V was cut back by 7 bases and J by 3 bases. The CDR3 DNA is TGTGCCAGCACCCCGGGACAGGGATTCTACGAGCAGTACTTC. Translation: CASTPGQGFYEQYF.

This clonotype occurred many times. The CDR3 is CASSYGTGEGGEKLFF. CDR3 DNA sequence: TGTGCCAGCAGTTATGGGACAGGGGAGGGAGGTGAAAAACTGTTTTTT. The V call is TRBV28, the J call TRBJ1-4; 10 bases fit TRBD1. The CDR3 consists of 16 residues. Per germline, CDR1 MDHEN and CDR2 SYDVKM. After removal of 4 bases from V and 7 bases from J, the junction contained 9 bases not matched to a gene. The variable domain in full, with the rest retrieved from reference TRBV28 and TRBJ1-4, is DVKVTQSSRYLVKRTGEKVFLECVQDMDHENMFWYRQDPGLGLRLIYFSYDVKMKEKGDIPEGYSVSREKKERFSLILESASTNQTSMYLCASSYGTGEGGEKLFFGSGTQLSVL.

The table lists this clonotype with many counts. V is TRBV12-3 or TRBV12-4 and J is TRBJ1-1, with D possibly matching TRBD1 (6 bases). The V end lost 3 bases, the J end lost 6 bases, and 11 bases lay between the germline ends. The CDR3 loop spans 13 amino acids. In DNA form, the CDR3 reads TGTGCCAGCAGTTTGTTTGAGGGGGCTGAAGCTTTCTTT. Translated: CASSLFEGAEAFF.

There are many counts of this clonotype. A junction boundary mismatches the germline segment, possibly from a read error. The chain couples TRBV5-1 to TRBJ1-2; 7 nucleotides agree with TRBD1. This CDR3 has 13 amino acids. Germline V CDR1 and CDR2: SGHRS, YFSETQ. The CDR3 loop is CASSPGGDYGYTF. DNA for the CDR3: TGTGCCAGCAGCCCAGGGGGTGACTATGGCTACACCTTC.

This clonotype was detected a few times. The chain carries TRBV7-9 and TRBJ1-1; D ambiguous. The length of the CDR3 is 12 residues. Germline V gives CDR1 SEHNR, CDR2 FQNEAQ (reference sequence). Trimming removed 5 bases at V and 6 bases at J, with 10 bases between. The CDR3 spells CASSHPGAEAFF. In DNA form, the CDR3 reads TGTGCCAGCAGCCATCCGGGCGCTGAAGCTTTCTTT. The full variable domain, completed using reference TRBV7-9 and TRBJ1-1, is DTGVSQNPRHKITKRGQNVTFRCDPISEHNRLYWYRQTLGQGPEFLTYFQNEAQLEKSRLLSDRFSAERPKGSFSTLEIQRTEQGDSAMYLCASSHPGAEAFFGQGTRLTVV.

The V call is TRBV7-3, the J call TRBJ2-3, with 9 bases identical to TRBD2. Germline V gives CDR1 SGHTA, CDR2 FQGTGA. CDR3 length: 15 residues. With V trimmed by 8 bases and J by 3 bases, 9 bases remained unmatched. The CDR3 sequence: CASSRDSGRTDTQYF. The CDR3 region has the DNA TGTGCCAGCTCCAGGGATAGCGGGAGAACAGATACGCAGTATTTT.

The CDR3 is CSAGTLLHEKLFF. For the CDR3, the DNA is TGCAGCGCGGGGACTCTGCTGCATGAAAAACTGTTTTTT. V and J are TRBV29-1 and TRBJ1-4; tentative D call: TRBD1 (5 bases). V was cut by 7 bases and J by 6 bases, with 15 bases left in between. The CDR3 totals 13 residues. Per germline, CDR1 SQVTM and CDR2 ANQGSEA. The full variable domain, in which reference TRBV29-1 and TRBJ1-4 provide the parts outside the CDR3, is SAVISQKPSRDICQRGTSLTIQCQVDSQVTMMFWYRQQPGQSLTLIATANQGSEATYESGFVIDKFPISRPNLTFSTLTVSNMSPEDSSIYLCSAGTLLHEKLFFGSGTQLSVL.

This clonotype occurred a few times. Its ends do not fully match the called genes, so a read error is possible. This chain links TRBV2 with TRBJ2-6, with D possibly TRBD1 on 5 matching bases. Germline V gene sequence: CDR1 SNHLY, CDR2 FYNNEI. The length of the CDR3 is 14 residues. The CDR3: CASRSRSGANVLAF. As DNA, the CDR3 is TGTGCCAGCAGAAGCCGGTCTGGGGCCAACGTCCTGGCTTTC. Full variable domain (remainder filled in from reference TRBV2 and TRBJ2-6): EPEVTQTPSHQVTQMGQEVILRCVPISNHLYFYWYRQILGQKVEFLVSFYNNEISEKSEIFDDQFSVERPDGSNFTLKIRSTKLEDSAMYFCASRSRSGANVLAFGAGSRLTVL.

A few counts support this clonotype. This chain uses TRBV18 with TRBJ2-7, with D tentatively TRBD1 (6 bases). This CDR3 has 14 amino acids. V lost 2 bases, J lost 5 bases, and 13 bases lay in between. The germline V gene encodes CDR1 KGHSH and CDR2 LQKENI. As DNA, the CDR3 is TGTGCCAGCTCACCAAGCACAGGGTGGGACGAGCAGTACTTC. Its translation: CASSPSTGWDEQYF.

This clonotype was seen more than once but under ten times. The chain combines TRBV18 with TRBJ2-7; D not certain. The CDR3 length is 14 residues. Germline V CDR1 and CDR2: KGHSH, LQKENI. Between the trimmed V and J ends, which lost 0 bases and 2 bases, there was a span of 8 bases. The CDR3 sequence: CASSPPQPPYEQYF. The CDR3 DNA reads TGTGCCAGCTCACCACCCCAGCCACCCTACGAGCAGTACTTC.

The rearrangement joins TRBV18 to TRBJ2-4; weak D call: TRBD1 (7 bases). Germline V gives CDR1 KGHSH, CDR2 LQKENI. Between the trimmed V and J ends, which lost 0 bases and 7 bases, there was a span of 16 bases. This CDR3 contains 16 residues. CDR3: CASSPPAGGISNIQYF. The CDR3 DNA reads TGTGCCAGCTCACCACCGGCAGGGGGGATTTCGAACATTCAGTACTTC.

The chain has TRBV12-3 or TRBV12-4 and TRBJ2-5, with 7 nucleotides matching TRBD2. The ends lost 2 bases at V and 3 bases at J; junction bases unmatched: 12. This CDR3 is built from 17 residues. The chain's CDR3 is CASSLNWGGVEEETQYF. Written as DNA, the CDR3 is TGTGCCAGCAGTTTAAATTGGGGAGGGGTGGAGGAAGAGACCCAGTACTTC.

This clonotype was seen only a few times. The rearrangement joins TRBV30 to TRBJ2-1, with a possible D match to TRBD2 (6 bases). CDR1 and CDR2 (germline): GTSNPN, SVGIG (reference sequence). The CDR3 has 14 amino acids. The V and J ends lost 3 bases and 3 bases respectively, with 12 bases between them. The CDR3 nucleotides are TGTGCCTGGAGGCGGCGGGACCTCTACAATGAGCAGTTCTTC. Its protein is CAWRRRDLYNEQFF.

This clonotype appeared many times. CDR3 nucleotide sequence: TGTGCCAGCAGCAAACAGGGGTTGGATGGCTACACCTTC. Translation gives CASSKQGLDGYTF. J is TRBJ1-2 and V is TRBV7-8; TRBD1 matches at 7 bases. CDR1 is SGHVS, CDR2 FQNEAQ, per germline. The CDR3 has 13 amino acids. The trim removed 5 bases at V and 6 bases at J, leaving 6 bases unmatched.

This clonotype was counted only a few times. This CDR3 reads CASRGGTYGYTF. DNA of the CDR3: TGTGCCAGCCGGGGCGGAACCTATGGCTACACCTTC. The chain uses TRBV6-1 and TRBJ1-2; a possible D gene is TRBD1 (5 bases). CDR1 is MNHNS, CDR2 SASEGT, per germline. The V end was cut by 8 bases, the J end by 4 bases, with 11 bases between. The CDR3 consists of 12 residues.

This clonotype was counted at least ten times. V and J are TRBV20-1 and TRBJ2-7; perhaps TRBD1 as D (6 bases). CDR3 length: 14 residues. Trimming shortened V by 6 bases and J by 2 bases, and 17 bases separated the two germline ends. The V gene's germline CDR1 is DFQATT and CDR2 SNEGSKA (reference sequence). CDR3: CSAPPGTRTYEQYF. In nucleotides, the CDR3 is TGCAGTGCACCTCCCGGGACACGGACCTACGAGCAGTACTTC.

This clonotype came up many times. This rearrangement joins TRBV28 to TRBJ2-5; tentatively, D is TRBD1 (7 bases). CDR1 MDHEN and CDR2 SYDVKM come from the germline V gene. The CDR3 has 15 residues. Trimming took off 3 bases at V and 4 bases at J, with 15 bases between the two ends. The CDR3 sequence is CASSFPSEGAETQYF. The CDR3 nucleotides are TGTGCCAGCAGTTTCCCTTCGGAGGGGGCAGAGACCCAGTACTTC. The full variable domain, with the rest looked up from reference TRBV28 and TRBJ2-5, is DVKVTQSSRYLVKRTGEKVFLECVQDMDHENMFWYRQDPGLGLRLIYFSYDVKMKEKGDIPEGYSVSREKKERFSLILESASTNQTSMYLCASSFPSEGAETQYFGPGTRLLVL.

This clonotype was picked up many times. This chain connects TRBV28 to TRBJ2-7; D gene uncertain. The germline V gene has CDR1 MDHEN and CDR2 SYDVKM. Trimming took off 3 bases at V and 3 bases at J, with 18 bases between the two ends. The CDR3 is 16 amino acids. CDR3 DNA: TGTGCCAGCAGTTTGCCAACGCAGGTCAGAGACTACGAGCAGTACTTC. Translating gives CASSLPTQVRDYEQYF.